The 8 T cell receptor beta chains presented below share a single source sample, sequenced in a study of T-cell reconstitution after alpha-beta-depleted transplantation in children. TCRbeta library preparation incorporated unique molecular identifiers. TCRdb reprocessed the PCR reads with MiXCR, giving one entry per CDR3 protein. The sample consists of approximately 240,000 distinct CDR3 sequences, about a tenth of them appearing once. The sample in question was PBMCs, obtained before TCRalphabeta/CD19-depleted stem cell transplant. Receptors originate from a child less than two years old with acute myeloid leukemia, due to receive a stem cell transplant.

This clonotype was counted at least ten times. J is TRBJ2-2 and V is TRBV5-1; 7 bases match TRBD1. Germline V gives CDR1 SGHRS, CDR2 YFSETQ. The J segment lost 6 bases and the V segment lost 2 bases, leaving 1 base of the junction unmatched. This CDR3 contains 13 residues. The CDR3 DNA is TGCGCCAGCAGCTTTGACAGGGCCGGGGAGCTGTTTTTT. Its protein is CASSFDRAGELFF.

In this sample, this clonotype turned up many times. V and J are TRBV6-1 and TRBJ2-1; no definite D call. This CDR3 is built from 13 residues. V lost 6 bases, J lost 0 bases, and 6 bases lay in between. Germline CDR1 MNHNS, CDR2 SASEGT. CDR3 in DNA: TGTGCCAGCAGGAAGAGCTCCTACAATGAGCAGTTCTTC. This gives the protein CASRKSSYNEQFF.

The J gene is TRBJ1-4, the V gene TRBV20-1, with 8 bases aligning to TRBD1. The CDR3 length is 14 residues. J gave up 3 bases and V 3 bases, and 3 bases lay outside the gene matches. The germline CDR1 and CDR2 sequences are DFQATT and SNEGSKA (reference sequence). CDR3: CSARPGGANEKLFF. CDR3 DNA: TGCAGTGCTAGGCCAGGGGGCGCTAATGAAAAACTGTTTTTT.

J is TRBJ1-6 and V is TRBV4-1, with 9 bases that match TRBD1. V was pared by 2 bases and J by 10 bases, with 9 bases of the junction left unmatched. The CDR3 totals 16 residues. Germline V gene data show CDR1 as MGHRA and CDR2 as YSYEKL. For the CDR3, the DNA is TGCGCCAGCAGCCAAAGAGCCGGGACAGGGAGCTCACCCCTCCACTTT. Translation gives CASSQRAGTGSSPLHF.

This clonotype was seen at least ten times. The CDR3 DNA follows: TGCGCCAGCAGCTTTCGAGACAGGCTCTATGGCTACACCTTC. This translates into CASSFRDRLYGYTF. The chain employs TRBV5-1 and TRBJ1-2, with a possible D match to TRBD1 (6 bases). Trimming stripped 2 bases from V and 4 bases from J, with 12 bases between. This CDR3 contains 14 residues. Germline V gene sequence: CDR1 SGHRS, CDR2 YFSETQ.

This clonotype showed up just a few times. The chain uses TRBV6-1 and TRBJ2-5; D unclear. Germline V CDR1 and CDR2: MNHNS, SASEGT. The V gene lost 7 bases and the J gene lost 1 base, with 13 bases spanning the gap. The CDR3 length is 14 residues. CDR3 sequence (DNA): TGTGCCAGCACCCCTGAACGGTTCCAAGAGACCCAGTACTTC. Its translation: CASTPERFQETQYF.

A remark on this clonotype: With a much larger clone just one base away, this may be a read error. Since no conserved phenylalanine or tryptophan closes the CDR3, a read error is the likely cause. The chain recombines TRBV9 with TRBJ2-7; D may correspond to TRBD1 or TRBD2 (5 bases each). The CDR3 is 15 residues long. The ends were cut back, 4 bases at V and 0 bases at J, with 14 bases in the middle. The germline V gene has CDR1 SGDLS and CDR2 YYNGEE. The CDR3 sequence is CASSSLGAGSYEQYL. The CDR3 nucleotides are TGTGCCAGCAGCTCCTTAGGGGCGGGCTCCTACGAGCAGTACCTC.

This clonotype has a count of ten or more. The chain combines TRBV20-1 with TRBJ1-5; D uncertain. The CDR3 is made up of 15 amino acids. The V gene lost 0 bases and the J gene lost 5 bases, with 14 bases spanning the gap. Germline V gene lookup returns CDR1 DFQATT and CDR2 SNEGSKA (reference sequence). The CDR3 nucleotides read TGCAGTGCTAGAGATCTGGGCAGGCGAGATCAGCCCCAGCATTTT. This sequence encodes CSARDLGRRDQPQHF.